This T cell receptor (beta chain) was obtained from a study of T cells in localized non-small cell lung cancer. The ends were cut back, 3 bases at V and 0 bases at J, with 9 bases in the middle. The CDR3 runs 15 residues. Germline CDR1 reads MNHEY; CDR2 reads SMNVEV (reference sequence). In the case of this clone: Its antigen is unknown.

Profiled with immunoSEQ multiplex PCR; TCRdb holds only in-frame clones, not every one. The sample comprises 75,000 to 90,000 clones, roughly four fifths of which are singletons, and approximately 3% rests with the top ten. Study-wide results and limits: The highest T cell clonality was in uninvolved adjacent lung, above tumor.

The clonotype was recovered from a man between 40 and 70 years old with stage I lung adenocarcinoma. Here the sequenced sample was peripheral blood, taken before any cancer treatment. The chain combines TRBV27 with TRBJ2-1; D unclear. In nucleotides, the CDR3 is TGTGCCAGCAGTTTCAGATCAACCTCCTACAATGAGCAGTTCTTC. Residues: CASSFRSTSYNEQFF.